These 19 T cell receptor beta chains came from one sample sequenced in a study of beta chain features in type 1 diabetes (dated by TCRdb to the late 2010s). Points the paper makes about the study in general: A moderate but significant shortening of TCRB CDR3 length was observed in type 1 diabetes patients in all four CD4+ subsets.

Library method: the immunoSEQ multiplex PCR assay. The High Capacity cDNA Reverse Transcription Kit was used to reverse transcribe all of the isolated RNA, meaning that expressed TCRB transcripts were what got sequenced. As stored in TCRdb, this immuneACCESS dataset retains in-frame rearrangements with V and J assigned. A fraction of the clones does not appear; measured against another copy, unresolved V genes explain less than half of the discrepancy, and the remainder lacks a known reason. The sample profile shows 160,000 or so clones; roughly 59% of them were found once. The ten largest clones capture roughly 0.089% of the sample. The antigens these receptors bind are not known. The specimen was naive CD4+ T cells from blood. Explained via the paper, the cell subset or site label denotes: true naive CD4+ T cells. The receptors originated from a young man with type 1 diabetes.

The chain links TRBV25-1 to TRBJ2-1, with 7 bases aligning to TRBD2. The germline CDR1 and CDR2 sequences are MGHDK and SYGVNS. This CDR3 is 14 amino acids long. After removal of 10 bases from V and 3 bases from J, the junction contained 9 bases not matched to a gene. The CDR3: CATLQAGSYNEQFF. The DNA for the CDR3 is TGTGCCACCCTCCAAGCGGGGAGCTACAATGAGCAGTTCTTC.

Points on this clone: One end of the junction varies from germline; a read error may be responsible. V and J are TRBV7-2 and TRBJ2-3; TRBD2 is a possible D gene (5 bases). The CDR3 is 15 residues long. Per germline, CDR1 SGHTA and CDR2 FQGNSA. CDR3 in amino acids: CASSLDPGVARPPNF. The CDR3 bases are TGTGCCAGCAGCTTAGACCCCGGCGTAGCGCGGCCGCCGAATTTT.

J is TRBJ1-1 and V is TRBV15, with D maybe TRBD1 (6 bases). CDR1 and CDR2 from the germline V gene are LNHNV and YYDKDF (reference sequence). This CDR3 is built from 13 residues. V lost 3 bases, J lost 10 bases, and 15 bases lay in between. In DNA, the CDR3 is TGTGCCACCAGCAGTTCAGGGGACGGCCGAGCTTTCTTT. It encodes CATSSSGDGRAFF.

V is TRBV7-2 and J is TRBJ2-5; tentatively, D is TRBD2 (5 bases). Trimming cost V 3 bases and J 2 bases, with 7 bases left between them. This CDR3 region has 13 residues. Germline V CDR1 and CDR2: SGHTA, FQGNSA. CDR3 coding DNA: TGTGCCAGCAGCTTCCTAGCTCAAGAGACCCAGTACTTC. The encoded protein is CASSFLAQETQYF.

The gene calls are TRBV30 and TRBJ1-6; TRBD1 is a possible D gene (5 bases). CDR1 and CDR2 from the germline V gene are GTSNPN and SVGIG (reference sequence). V was shortened by 4 bases and J by 5 bases, with 21 bases between the two germline ends. The length of the CDR3 is 17 residues. This CDR3 reads CAWNAGGMMGDNSPLHF. CDR3 nucleotides: TGTGCCTGGAACGCCGGAGGGATGATGGGGGATAATTCACCCCTCCACTTT.

The V call is TRBV30, the J call TRBJ2-1, with TRBD1 matching 7 bases. Germline V gene data show CDR1 as GTSNPN and CDR2 as SVGIG (reference sequence). V lost 0 bases, J lost 6 bases, and 5 bases stayed unmatched. CDR3 size: 14 residues. The CDR3 reads CAWSVMTGRNEQFF. For the CDR3, the DNA is TGTGCCTGGAGTGTGATGACAGGGCGCAATGAGCAGTTCTTC. Full variable domain (remainder filled in from reference TRBV30 and TRBJ2-1): SQTIHQWPATLVQPVGSPLSLECTVEGTSNPNLYWYRQAAGRGLQLLFYSVGIGQISSEVPQNLSASRPQDRQFILSSKKLLLSDSGFYLCAWSVMTGRNEQFFGPGTRLTVL.

The chain recombines TRBV7-9 with TRBJ2-1, with 7 bases fitting TRBD1. Germline V gene data show CDR1 as SEHNR and CDR2 as FQNEAQ (reference sequence). Germline trimming cut 5 bases from V and 6 bases from J; bases unmatched to any gene: 7. The CDR3 length is 14 residues. DNA of the CDR3: TGTGCCAGCAGCCTCCGGGACAGACCCAATGAGCAGTTCTTC. It specifies CASSLRDRPNEQFF.

V and J are TRBV9 and TRBJ2-5, with TRBD1 matching over 7 bases. This CDR3 has 16 amino acids. V was pared by 1 base and J by 2 bases, with 8 bases of the junction left unmatched. The germline V gene encodes CDR1 SGDLS and CDR2 YYNGEE. Here the CDR3 reads CASSVNGQDGQETQYF. Written as DNA, the CDR3 is TGTGCCAGCAGCGTAAACGGACAGGACGGACAAGAGACCCAGTACTTC.

The table lists this clone with a count of one. The rearrangement uses TRBV20-1 and TRBJ2-1, with D possibly matching TRBD1 (6 bases). Germline-derived CDR1 and CDR2 are DFQATT and SNEGSKA (reference sequence). CDR3 length: 11 residues. In DNA form, the CDR3 reads TGCGGGTGCCAGGGGTACAATGAGCAGTTCTTC. Amino acids: CGCQGYNEQFF.

V is TRBV4-3 and J is TRBJ1-2; unclear D gene. V was cut by 0 bases and J by 5 bases, with 10 bases left in between. The CDR3 is 14 residues long. Germline V CDR1 and CDR2: LGHNA, YSLEER. The CDR3 DNA is TGCGCCAGCAGCCAAGATGTGATGCAATATGGCTACACCTTC. Translation gives CASSQDVMQYGYTF.

In regard to this clone: This sample includes further DNA sequences coding for the same CDR3. J is TRBJ2-3 and V is TRBV7-9; weak D call: TRBD2 (6 bases). V was trimmed by 3 bases and J by 5 bases, leaving 6 bases between them. The germline V gene encodes CDR1 SEHNR and CDR2 FQNEAQ (reference sequence). There are 12 residues in the CDR3. The CDR3 sequence: CASSLEGDTQYF. The CDR3 nucleotides read TGTGCCAGCAGCTTGGAGGGAGATACGCAGTATTTT.

J is TRBJ2-5 and V is TRBV19, with TRBD2 matching over 8 bases. J gave up 5 bases and V 5 bases, and 10 bases lay outside the gene matches. CDR1 is LNHDA, CDR2 SQIVND, per germline (reference sequence). The CDR3 is 15 residues long. The CDR3 loop reads CASSPPGLVGETQYF. The CDR3 DNA reads as TGTGCCAGTAGTCCACCGGGACTAGTGGGGGAGACCCAGTACTTC.

This chain links TRBV7-2 with TRBJ2-7; 11 bases align to TRBD2. Germline V CDR1 and CDR2: SGHTA, FQGNSA. This CDR3 contains 16 residues. The J segment lost 5 bases and the V segment lost 3 bases, leaving 9 bases of the junction unmatched. The CDR3 sequence: CASSLVTSGGEDEQYF. CDR3 nucleotides: TGTGCCAGCAGCTTGGTTACTAGCGGGGGAGAAGACGAGCAGTACTTC.

V is TRBV7-9 and J is TRBJ2-7, with D perhaps being TRBD1 or TRBD2 (5 bases each). CDR1 and CDR2 from the germline V gene are SEHNR and FQNEAQ (reference sequence). This CDR3 is built from 16 residues. The germline V and J ends were trimmed by 1 base and 0 bases, with 13 bases remaining between them. The CDR3 DNA follows: TGTGCCAGCAGCTTAGGGCCGGGACCGGCCTCCTACGAGCAGTACTTC. The encoded protein is CASSLGPGPASYEQYF.

The chain carries TRBV20-1 and TRBJ2-5, with D perhaps TRBD1 (5 bases). The CDR3 runs 11 residues. CDR1 and CDR2 from the germline V gene are DFQATT and SNEGSKA (reference sequence). The DNA of the CDR3 is TGCAGCCAAGGGGCAAAAGAGACCCAGTACTTC. It codes for CSQGAKETQYF.

This clone was picked up a small number of times. The chain carries TRBV18 and TRBJ1-4, with 7 bases identical to TRBD1. Germline trimming cut 4 bases from V and 3 bases from J; bases unmatched to any gene: 5. The V gene's germline CDR1 is KGHSH and CDR2 LQKENI. This CDR3 has 15 amino acids. In DNA form, the CDR3 reads TGTGCCAGCTCACTGGGGACAGCTCCTAATGAAAAACTGTTTTTT. Translation: CASSLGTAPNEKLFF.

This clone was counted a few times. The gene calls are TRBV29-1 and TRBJ2-1; D gene uncertain. The CDR3 is made up of 12 amino acids. V lost 1 base and J lost 5, with 6 bases in between. The germline V gene has CDR1 SQVTM and CDR2 ANQGSEA. This CDR3 is CSVEVVHNEQFF. CDR3 DNA: TGCAGCGTTGAAGTAGTGCACAATGAGCAGTTCTTC.

The J gene is TRBJ2-3, the V gene TRBV15; maybe TRBD2 (5 bases). This CDR3 comprises 13 residues. The V gene's germline CDR1 is LNHNV and CDR2 YYDKDF (reference sequence). V gave up 8 bases and J gave up 2 bases, with 11 bases separating them. This chain's CDR3 is CATGRADTDTQYF. The CDR3 nucleotides read TGTGCCACCGGGCGGGCAGACACAGATACGCAGTATTTT.

V gene TRBV14 combines with J gene TRBJ2-1; 11 nucleotides align to TRBD2. The CDR3 loop spans 13 amino acids. The V segment lost 4 bases and the J segment 10 bases; nucleotides outside the gene matches: 3. Per the germline V gene, CDR1 is SGHDN and CDR2 is FVKESK. The CDR3 DNA reads TGTGCCAGCAGCCCCTGGACTAGCGGGGAGCAGTTCTTC. It is translated as CASSPWTSGEQFF. The complete variable domain, with remaining parts taken from reference TRBV14 and TRBJ2-1, reads EAGVTQFPSHSVIEKGQTVTLRCDPISGHDNLYWYRRVMGKEIKFLLHFVKESKQDESGMPNNRFLAERTGGTYSTLKVQPAELEDSGVYFCASSPWTSGEQFFGPGTRLTVL.